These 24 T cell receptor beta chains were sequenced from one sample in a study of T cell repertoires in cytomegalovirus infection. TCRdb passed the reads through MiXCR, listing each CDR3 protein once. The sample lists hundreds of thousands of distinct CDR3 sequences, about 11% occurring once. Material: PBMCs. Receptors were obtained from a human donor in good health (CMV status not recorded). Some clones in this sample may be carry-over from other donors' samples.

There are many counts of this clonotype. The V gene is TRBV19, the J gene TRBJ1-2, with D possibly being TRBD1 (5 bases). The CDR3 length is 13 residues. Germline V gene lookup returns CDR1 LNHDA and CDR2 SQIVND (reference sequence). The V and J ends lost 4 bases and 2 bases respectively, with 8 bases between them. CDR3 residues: CASSTQGNYGYTF. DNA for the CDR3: TGTGCCAGTAGTACGCAGGGCAACTATGGCTACACCTTC.

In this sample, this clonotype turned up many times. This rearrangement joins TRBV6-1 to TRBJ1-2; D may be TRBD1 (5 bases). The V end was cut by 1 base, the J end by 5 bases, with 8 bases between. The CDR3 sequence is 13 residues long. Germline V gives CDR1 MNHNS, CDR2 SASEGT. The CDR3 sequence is CASSEGWGYGYTF. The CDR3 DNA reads TGTGCCAGCAGTGAAGGGTGGGGGTATGGCTACACCTTC.

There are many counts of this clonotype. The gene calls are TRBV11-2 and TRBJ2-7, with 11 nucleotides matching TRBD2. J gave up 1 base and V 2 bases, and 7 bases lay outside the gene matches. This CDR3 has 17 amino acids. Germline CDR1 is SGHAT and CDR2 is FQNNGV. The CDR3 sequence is CASSLTSGSGNSYEQYF. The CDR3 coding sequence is TGTGCCAGCAGCTTAACTAGCGGGAGTGGTAATTCCTACGAGCAGTACTTC.

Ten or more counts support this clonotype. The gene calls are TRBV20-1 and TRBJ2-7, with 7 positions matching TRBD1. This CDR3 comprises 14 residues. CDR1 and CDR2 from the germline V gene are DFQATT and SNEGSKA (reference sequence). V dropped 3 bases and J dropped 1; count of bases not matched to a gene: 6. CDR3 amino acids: CSASPTGSSYEQYF. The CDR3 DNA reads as TGCAGTGCTAGCCCGACAGGGTCGTCCTACGAGCAGTACTTC.

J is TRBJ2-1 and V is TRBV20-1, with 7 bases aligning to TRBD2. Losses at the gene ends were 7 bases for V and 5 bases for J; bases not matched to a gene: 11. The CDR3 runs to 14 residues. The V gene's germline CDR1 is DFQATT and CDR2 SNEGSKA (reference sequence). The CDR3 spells CSEAQAGPDNEQFF. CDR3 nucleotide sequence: TGCAGTGAAGCGCAAGCGGGACCCGACAATGAGCAGTTCTTC.

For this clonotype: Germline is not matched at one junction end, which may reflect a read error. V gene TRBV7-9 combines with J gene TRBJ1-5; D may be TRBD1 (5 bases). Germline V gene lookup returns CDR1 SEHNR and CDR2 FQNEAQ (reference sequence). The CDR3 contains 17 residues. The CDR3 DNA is TGTGCCAGCAGCTTAGAGGTAGGGGCATCAGGCAACCAGCCCCAGCATTTT. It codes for CASSLEVGASGNQPQHF. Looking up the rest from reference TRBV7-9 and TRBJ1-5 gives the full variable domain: DTGVSQNPRHKITKRGQNVTFRCDPISEHNRLYWYRQTLGQGPEFLTYFQNEAQLEKSRLLSDRFSAERPKGSFSTLEIQRTEQGDSAMYLCASSLEVGASGNQPQHFGDGTRLSIL.

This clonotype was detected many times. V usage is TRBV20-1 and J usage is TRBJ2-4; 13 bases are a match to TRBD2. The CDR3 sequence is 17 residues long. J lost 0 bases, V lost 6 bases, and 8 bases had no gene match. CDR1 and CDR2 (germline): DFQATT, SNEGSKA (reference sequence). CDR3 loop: CSALGLAGRGAKNIQYF. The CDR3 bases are TGCAGTGCGCTGGGACTAGCGGGAAGGGGAGCCAAAAACATTCAGTACTTC.

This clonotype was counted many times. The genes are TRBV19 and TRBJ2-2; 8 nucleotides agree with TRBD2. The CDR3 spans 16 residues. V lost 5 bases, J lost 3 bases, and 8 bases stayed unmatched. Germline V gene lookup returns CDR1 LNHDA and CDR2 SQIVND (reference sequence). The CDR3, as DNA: TGTGCCAGTAGTGCCGGGGGGGCAGGATACACCGGGGAGCTGTTTTTT. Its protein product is CASSAGGAGYTGELFF.

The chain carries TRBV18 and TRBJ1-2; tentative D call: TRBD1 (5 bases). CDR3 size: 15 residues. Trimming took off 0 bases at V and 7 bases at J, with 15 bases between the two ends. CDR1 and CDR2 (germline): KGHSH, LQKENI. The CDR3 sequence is CASSPPDRTGRGYTF. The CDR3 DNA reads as TGTGCCAGCTCACCACCGGATCGCACAGGCCGTGGCTACACCTTC.

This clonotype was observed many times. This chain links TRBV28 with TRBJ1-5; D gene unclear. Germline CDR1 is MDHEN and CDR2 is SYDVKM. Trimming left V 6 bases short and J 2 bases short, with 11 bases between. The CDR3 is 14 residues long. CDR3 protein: CASRGGVRNQPQHF. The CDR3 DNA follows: TGTGCCAGCAGGGGCGGGGTTCGCAATCAGCCCCAGCATTTT. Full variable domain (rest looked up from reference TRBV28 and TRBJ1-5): DVKVTQSSRYLVKRTGEKVFLECVQDMDHENMFWYRQDPGLGLRLIYFSYDVKMKEKGDIPEGYSVSREKKERFSLILESASTNQTSMYLCASRGGVRNQPQHFGDGTRLSIL.

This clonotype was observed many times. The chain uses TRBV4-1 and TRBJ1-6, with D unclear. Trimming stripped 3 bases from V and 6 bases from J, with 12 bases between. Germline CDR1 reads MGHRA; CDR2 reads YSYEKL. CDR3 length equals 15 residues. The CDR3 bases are TGCGCCAGCAGCCAGCGGTCCCTGGCTAATTCACCCCTCCACTTT. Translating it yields CASSQRSLANSPLHF.

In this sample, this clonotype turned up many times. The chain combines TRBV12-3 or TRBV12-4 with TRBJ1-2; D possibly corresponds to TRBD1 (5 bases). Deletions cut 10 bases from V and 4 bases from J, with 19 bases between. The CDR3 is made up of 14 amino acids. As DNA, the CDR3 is TGTGCCATCCGAACGGTCGGGGGAGGCTATGGCTACACCTTC. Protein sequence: CAIRTVGGGYGYTF.

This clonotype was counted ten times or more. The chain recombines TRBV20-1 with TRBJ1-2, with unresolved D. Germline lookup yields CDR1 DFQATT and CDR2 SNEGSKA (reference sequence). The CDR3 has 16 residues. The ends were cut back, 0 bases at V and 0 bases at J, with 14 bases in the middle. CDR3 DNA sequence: TGCAGTGCTAGAGATCCTGGCCAGACAACTAACTATGGCTACACCTTC. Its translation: CSARDPGQTTNYGYTF.

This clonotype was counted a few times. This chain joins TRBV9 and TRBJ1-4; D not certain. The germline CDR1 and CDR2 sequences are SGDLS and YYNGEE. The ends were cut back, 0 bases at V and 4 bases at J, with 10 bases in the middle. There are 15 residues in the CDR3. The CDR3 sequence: CASSVGGSGNEKLFF. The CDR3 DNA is TGTGCCAGCAGCGTAGGCGGGTCGGGTAATGAAAAACTGTTTTTT.

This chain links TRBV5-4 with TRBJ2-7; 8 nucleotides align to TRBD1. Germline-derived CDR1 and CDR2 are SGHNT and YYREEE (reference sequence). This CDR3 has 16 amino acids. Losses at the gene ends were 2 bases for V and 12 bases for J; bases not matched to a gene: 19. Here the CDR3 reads CASSLGPPRTGSQRYF. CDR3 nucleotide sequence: TGTGCCAGCAGCTTAGGCCCTCCCCGGACAGGGTCGCAGCGGTACTTC. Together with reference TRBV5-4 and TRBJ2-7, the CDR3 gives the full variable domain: ETGVTQSPTHLIKTRGQQVTLRCSSQSGHNTVSWYQQALGQGPQFIFQYYREEENGRGNFPPRFSGLQFPNYSSELNVNALELDDSALYLCASSLGPPRTGSQRYFGPGTRLTVT.

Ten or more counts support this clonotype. The CDR3 DNA sequence: TGTGCCATCAGTGAGTCGACAGGGGCTGCCAAAAACATTCAGTACTTC. Protein sequence: CAISESTGAAKNIQYF. The chain couples TRBV10-3 to TRBJ2-4; 8 bases agree with TRBD1. Germline V CDR1 and CDR2: ENHRY, SYGVKD. The CDR3 length is 16 residues. J gave up 1 base and V 0 bases, and 2 bases lay outside the gene matches.

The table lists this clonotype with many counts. CDR3 sequence: CASSPIAGGPNYEQFF. DNA for the CDR3: TGTGCCAGCAGTCCTATAGCGGGAGGGCCCAACTATGAGCAGTTCTTC. The chain has TRBV12-3 or TRBV12-4 and TRBJ2-1, with 11 bases that match TRBD2. This CDR3 comprises 16 residues. Unmatched junction bases numbered 11, after V lost 5 bases and J lost 8 bases.

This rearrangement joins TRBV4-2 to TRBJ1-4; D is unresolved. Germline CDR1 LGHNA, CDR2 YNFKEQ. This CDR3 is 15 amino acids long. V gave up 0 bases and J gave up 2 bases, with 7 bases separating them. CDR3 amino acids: CASSQESVTNEKLFF. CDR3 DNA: TGTGCCAGCAGCCAAGAGTCAGTTACTAATGAAAAACTGTTTTTT.

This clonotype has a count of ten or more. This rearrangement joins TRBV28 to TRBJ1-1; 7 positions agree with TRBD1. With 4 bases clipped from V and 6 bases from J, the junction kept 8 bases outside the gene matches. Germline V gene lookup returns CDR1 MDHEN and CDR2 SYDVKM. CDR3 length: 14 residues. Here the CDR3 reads CASSWGQSKSEAFF. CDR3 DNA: TGTGCCAGCAGTTGGGGACAGTCAAAATCTGAAGCTTTCTTT.

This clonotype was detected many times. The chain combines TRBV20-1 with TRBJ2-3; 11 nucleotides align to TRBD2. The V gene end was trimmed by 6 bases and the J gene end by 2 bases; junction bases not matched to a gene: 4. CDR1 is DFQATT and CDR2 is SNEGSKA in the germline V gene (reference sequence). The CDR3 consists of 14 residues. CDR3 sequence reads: CSALAGGFTDTQYF. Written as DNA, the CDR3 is TGCAGTGCCCTAGCGGGGGGCTTCACAGATACGCAGTATTTT.

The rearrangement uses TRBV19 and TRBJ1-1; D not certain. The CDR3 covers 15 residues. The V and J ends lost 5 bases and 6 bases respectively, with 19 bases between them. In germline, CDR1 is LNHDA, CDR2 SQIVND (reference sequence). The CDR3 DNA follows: TGTGCCAGTAGTCTCCGGACGGGTGAAAGGCCTGAAGCTTTCTTT. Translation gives CASSLRTGERPEAFF. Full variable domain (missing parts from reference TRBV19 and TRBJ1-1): DGGITQSPKYLFRKEGQNVTLSCEQNLNHDAMYWYRQDPGQGLRLIYYSQIVNDFQKGDIAEGYSVSREKKESFPLTVTSAQKNPTAFYLCASSLRTGERPEAFFGQGTRLTVV.

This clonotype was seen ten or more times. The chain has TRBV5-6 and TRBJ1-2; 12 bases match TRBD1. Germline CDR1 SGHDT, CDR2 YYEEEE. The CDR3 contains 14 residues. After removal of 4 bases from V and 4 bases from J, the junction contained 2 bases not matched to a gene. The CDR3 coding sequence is TGTGCCAGCAGCGGGACAGGGGGCCTCTATGGCTACACCTTC. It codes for CASSGTGGLYGYTF.

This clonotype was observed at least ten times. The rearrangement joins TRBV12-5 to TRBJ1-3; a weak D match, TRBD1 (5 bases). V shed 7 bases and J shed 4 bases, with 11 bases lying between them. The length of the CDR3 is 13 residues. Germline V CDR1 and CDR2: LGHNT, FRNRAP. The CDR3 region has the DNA TGTGCTAGTGAGTCGGGGACCGGAAACACCATATATTTT. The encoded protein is CASESGTGNTIYF. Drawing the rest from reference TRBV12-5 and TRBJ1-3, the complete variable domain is DARVTQTPRHKVTEMGQEVTMRCQPILGHNTVFWYRQTMMQGLELLAYFRNRAPLDDSGMPKDRFSAEMPDATLATLKIQPSEPRDSAVYFCASESGTGNTIYFGEGSWLTVV.

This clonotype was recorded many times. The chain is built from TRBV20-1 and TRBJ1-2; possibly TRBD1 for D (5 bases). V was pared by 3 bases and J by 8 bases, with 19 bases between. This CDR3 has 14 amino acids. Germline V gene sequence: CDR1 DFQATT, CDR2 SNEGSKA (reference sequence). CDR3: CSASPLRDLVGYTF. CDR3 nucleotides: TGCAGTGCTAGTCCACTCAGGGACCTCGTCGGCTACACCTTC.